The clone carrying this TCR beta chain counts as medium-sized by frequency. This entry belongs to a study of T cell clusters in autoimmune cytopenias. Germline V lookup: CDR1 SQVTM, CDR2 ANQGSEA. This CDR3 has 11 amino acids. Each sample's input was roughly 250 ng genomic DNA, approximately 37,500 genome equivalents. TRB rearrangements were amplified by touch-down multiplex PCR with mixed TRB-A/B primers. TCRdb reprocessed the multiplex PCR reads, with one entry per CDR3 protein and no DNA. The specimen's table records about 6,300 distinct CDR3 sequences. This sample also belongs to another study, concerning T cell repertoires in aging, cancer and after chemotherapy.

The TCR comes from a human donor in good health. J is TRBJ2-7 and V is TRBV29-1. Sequenced: peripheral blood. Here the CDR3 reads CSVYNSYEQYF.